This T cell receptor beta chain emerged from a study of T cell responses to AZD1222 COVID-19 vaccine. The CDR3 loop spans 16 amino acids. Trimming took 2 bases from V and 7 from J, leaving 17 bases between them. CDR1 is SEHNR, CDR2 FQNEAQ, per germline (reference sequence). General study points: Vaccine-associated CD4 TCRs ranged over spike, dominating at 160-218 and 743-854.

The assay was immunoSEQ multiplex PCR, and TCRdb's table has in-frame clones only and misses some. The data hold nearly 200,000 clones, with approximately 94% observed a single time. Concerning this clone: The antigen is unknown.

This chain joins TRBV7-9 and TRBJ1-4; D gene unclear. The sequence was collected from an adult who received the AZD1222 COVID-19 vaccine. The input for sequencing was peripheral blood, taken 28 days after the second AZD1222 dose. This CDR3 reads CASSLSYSAGGEKLFF. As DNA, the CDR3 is TGTGCCAGCAGCTTATCTTATAGCGCAGGCGGTGAAAAACTGTTTTTT.